Given below is one T cell receptor (beta chain) in context. Trimming cost V 5 bases and J 5 bases, with 13 bases left between them. The CDR3 loop spans 14 amino acids. Per the germline V gene, CDR1 is LNHDA and CDR2 is SQIVND (reference sequence). The data derive from a study of OX40 agonist ivuxolimab in advanced cancers. The overall study: The dose-escalation group included hepatocellular carcinoma, melanoma, renal cell carcinoma and head and neck cancer.

Generated by immunoSEQ multiplex PCR, the TCRdb table keeps only in-frame clones and is missing some. The data contain some 19,000 clones, roughly 91% of them singletons. Here the sequenced sample was CD4+ or CD8+ T cells sorted from blood, taken in a trial of the OX40 agonist ivuxolimab. The receptor was isolated from an adult with an advanced solid tumor such as melanoma, head and neck, liver or kidney cancer. The rearrangement uses TRBV19 and TRBJ1-5; D is unresolved. The CDR3 DNA is TGTGCCAGTAGTTTCGGGTCCTCTTATCAGCCCCAGCATTTT. It translates to CASSFGSSYQPQHF.